Below are 30 T cell receptor beta chains sequenced from a single sample in a study of T cell changes during pregnancy in multiple sclerosis. TCRdb keeps only in-frame clones here, not all; method: immunoSEQ multiplex PCR. Of fewer than 150,000 clones in the sample, about 95% are singletons; the top ten hold roughly 0.44%. The source material was peripheral blood, sampled after pregnancy. These TCRs come from a female donor with multiple sclerosis, enrolled in a pregnancy study.

The chain recombines TRBV7-8 with TRBJ2-2; 10 positions match TRBD1. This CDR3 contains 14 residues. CDR1 and CDR2 (germline): SGHVS, FQNEAQ. After removal of 5 bases from V and 7 bases from J, the junction contained 4 bases not matched to a gene. CDR3 DNA sequence: TGTGCCAGCAGCCCGGACAGGGGGGTCGGGGAGCTGTTTTTT. The encoded protein is CASSPDRGVGELFF. The full variable domain, in which reference TRBV7-8 and TRBJ2-2 provide the parts outside the CDR3, is GAGVSQSPRYKVAKRGQDVALRCDPISGHVSLFWYQQALGQGPEFLTYFQNEAQLDKSGLPSDRFFAERPEGSVSTLKIQRTQQEDSAVYLCASSPDRGVGELFFGEGSRLTVL.

The chain recombines TRBV5-6 with TRBJ2-5; a weak D match, TRBD2 (6 bases). Per the germline V gene, CDR1 is SGHDT and CDR2 is YYEEEE. V was pared by 0 bases and J by 4 bases, with 13 bases between. The CDR3 is made up of 15 amino acids. The DNA for the CDR3 is TGTGCCAGCAGCTTGGTATTGCGGGAAACAGAGACCCAGTACTTC. Translation: CASSLVLRETETQYF.

V usage is TRBV11-2 and J usage is TRBJ2-1; 7 positions match TRBD2. The CDR3 consists of 15 residues. Unmatched junction bases numbered 11, after V lost 4 bases and J lost 8 bases. The germline V gene has CDR1 SGHAT and CDR2 FQNNGV. CDR3 residues: CASSSRLAPNHEQFF. The CDR3 DNA follows: TGTGCCAGCAGCTCCCGACTAGCCCCCAACCATGAGCAGTTCTTC.

The V call is TRBV7-9, the J call TRBJ2-1, with D perhaps TRBD2 (7 bases). Between the trimmed V and J ends, which lost 4 bases and 3 bases, there was a span of 16 bases. The CDR3 is made up of 16 amino acids. Germline V gives CDR1 SEHNR, CDR2 FQNEAQ (reference sequence). The CDR3 coding sequence is TGTGCCAGCAGCTCAAGGGGGGCGGGAGTCTACAATGAGCAGTTCTTC. As protein: CASSSRGAGVYNEQFF.

The rearrangement uses TRBV28 and TRBJ2-3, with 10 bases that match TRBD2. The length of the CDR3 is 16 residues. The germline V gene has CDR1 MDHEN and CDR2 SYDVKM. Trimming removed 1 base from V and 0 bases from J; junction bases left unmatched: 1. The CDR3 region has the DNA TGTGCCAGCAGTTTATTAGCGGGAGGTAGCACAGATACGCAGTATTTT. This translates into CASSLLAGGSTDTQYF.

V usage is TRBV7-2 and J usage is TRBJ1-2; TRBD1 aligns across 8 bases. The CDR3 is made up of 15 amino acids. V lost 1 base to trimming and J lost 9 bases; unmatched junction nucleotides: 10. Germline CDR1 SGHTA, CDR2 FQGNSA. The CDR3 bases are TGTGCCAGCAGCTTAGAGGACAGGGTTCCCTCCCGCTACACCTTC. Its translation: CASSLEDRVPSRYTF.

J is TRBJ1-5 and V is TRBV28, with 9 bases lining up with TRBD1. The germline V gene encodes CDR1 MDHEN and CDR2 SYDVKM. There are 17 residues in the CDR3. The junction had 11 bases not matched to a gene; V was cut back by 5 bases and J by 3 bases. CDR3 nucleotides: TGTGCCAGCAGTCCCTTCCGGACAGGGGCGGTCAATCAGCCCCAGCATTTT. The encoded protein is CASSPFRTGAVNQPQHF.

The gene calls are TRBV7-2 and TRBJ2-1; D might be TRBD1 (5 bases). V was trimmed by 1 base and J by 7 bases, leaving 20 bases between them. The V gene's germline CDR1 is SGHTA and CDR2 FQGNSA. The CDR3 sequence is 17 residues long. CDR3 nucleotides: TGTGCCAGCAGCTTAGTCGGGTGGGTTGGGGCCACGAATGAGCAGTTCTTC. Translated: CASSLVGWVGATNEQFF.

This clone was counted a single time. The chain combines TRBV28 with TRBJ2-7, with a tentative D call TRBD1 (6 bases). With 8 bases removed from V and 2 bases from J, the gap between germline ends came to 16 bases. The CDR3 loop spans 14 amino acids. Per germline, CDR1 MDHEN and CDR2 SYDVKM. The CDR3 loop is CASPPDGQPYEQYF. DNA of the CDR3: TGTGCCAGCCCCCCCGATGGACAGCCCTACGAGCAGTACTTC.

The V gene is TRBV4-2, the J gene TRBJ2-5; tentatively, D is TRBD1 (6 bases). Trimming pared 4 bases from V and 5 bases from J, leaving 20 bases between. Germline assignment: CDR1 LGHNA and CDR2 YNFKEQ. The length of the CDR3 is 16 residues. The CDR3 DNA is TGTGCCAGCAGCCTCTCGACAGGAGCACTAAAGGAGACCCAGTACTTC. This sequence encodes CASSLSTGALKETQYF.

The genes are TRBV18 and TRBJ2-1, with D perhaps matching TRBD2 (6 bases). This CDR3 has 16 residues. Trimming removed 1 base at V and 3 bases at J, with 13 bases between. CDR1 is KGHSH, CDR2 LQKENI, per germline. As DNA, the CDR3 is TGTGCCAGCTCACCACTCGGGGGTCTCTACTACAATGAGCAGTTCTTC. Its translation: CASSPLGGLYYNEQFF.

The chain links TRBV28 to TRBJ1-2, with 12 bases that match TRBD1. The ends lost 6 bases at V and 7 bases at J; junction bases unmatched: 6. There are 14 residues in the CDR3. Germline V gene sequence: CDR1 MDHEN, CDR2 SYDVKM. This CDR3 reads CASRSGTGGSGYTF. CDR3 coding DNA: TGTGCCAGCAGATCCGGGACAGGGGGCTCTGGCTACACCTTC.

The chain uses TRBV12-5 and TRBJ1-1, with 7 positions matching TRBD1. The CDR3 covers 15 residues. After removal of 1 base from V and 4 bases from J, the junction contained 6 bases not matched to a gene. Germline loops: CDR1 LGHNT, CDR2 FRNRAP. The CDR3 region is CASGLARGQTTEAFF. The CDR3 DNA reads TGTGCTAGTGGTTTGGCAAGGGGACAGACCACTGAAGCTTTCTTT.

The CDR3 loop is CASSSREQARYEQYF. For the CDR3, the DNA is TGTGCCAGCAGCTCCAGGGAACAGGCCCGCTACGAGCAGTACTTC. This rearrangement joins TRBV7-9 to TRBJ2-7; maybe TRBD1 (5 bases). The length of the CDR3 is 15 residues. Germline CDR1 reads SEHNR; CDR2 reads FQNEAQ (reference sequence). Trimming stripped 4 bases from V and 3 bases from J, with 16 bases between.

The CDR3 DNA reads TGTGCCAGCAGCCCTAATAGTGGCAATGAGCAGTTCTTC. It encodes CASSPNSGNEQFF. The chain combines TRBV28 with TRBJ2-1, with D unresolved. The CDR3 totals 13 residues. Trimming cost V 6 bases and J 6 bases, with 12 bases left between them. Germline V CDR1 and CDR2: MDHEN, SYDVKM.

This clone appeared a few times. The chain combines TRBV19 with TRBJ2-7, with a tentative D call TRBD2 (6 bases). Per the germline V gene, CDR1 is LNHDA and CDR2 is SQIVND (reference sequence). The CDR3 consists of 13 residues. Trimming shortened V by 5 bases and J by 1 base, and 9 bases separated the two germline ends. The CDR3 is CASSAGTSYEQYF. The CDR3 DNA reads as TGTGCCAGTAGTGCGGGAACTTCCTACGAGCAGTACTTC.

The CDR3 sequence is CASSRGAGGPQDTQYF. The CDR3, as DNA: TGTGCCAGTAGTAGGGGAGCGGGAGGGCCTCAAGATACGCAGTATTTT. The rearrangement uses TRBV19 and TRBJ2-3, with 10 bases matching TRBD2. V shed 4 bases, J shed 5 bases, and the junction held 9 bases outside the gene matches. In germline, CDR1 is LNHDA, CDR2 SQIVND (reference sequence). This CDR3 has 16 residues.

This chain connects TRBV5-1 to TRBJ2-3; weak D call: TRBD1 (5 bases). Trimming stripped 0 bases from V and 4 bases from J, with 12 bases between. The V gene's germline CDR1 is SGHRS and CDR2 YFSETQ. The CDR3 covers 15 residues. The CDR3 loop reads CASSLGRDKPDTQYF. The CDR3 region has the DNA TGCGCCAGCAGCTTGGGCAGGGATAAGCCAGATACGCAGTATTTT.

CDR3 in amino acids: CASSQVTRLAGNYNEQFF. For the CDR3, the DNA is TGTGCCAGCAGCCAAGTCACTCGGCTAGCGGGAAACTACAATGAGCAGTTCTTC. V is TRBV4-2 and J is TRBJ2-1; 9 bases line up with TRBD2. Losses at the gene ends were 1 base for V and 3 bases for J; bases not matched to a gene: 10. The CDR3 contains 18 residues. The germline V gene encodes CDR1 LGHNA and CDR2 YNFKEQ.

The chain carries TRBV4-2 and TRBJ2-7; D may be TRBD2 (5 bases). Germline V gene data show CDR1 as LGHNA and CDR2 as YNFKEQ. The V and J ends lost 3 bases and 5 bases respectively, with 8 bases between them. This CDR3 spans 12 amino acids. The CDR3 DNA reads TGTGCCAGCAGCCACTACGGGGACGAGCAGTACTTC. Translating gives CASSHYGDEQYF.

The rearrangement joins TRBV27 to TRBJ2-1; 7 bases are shared with TRBD1. Germline V gene lookup returns CDR1 MNHEY and CDR2 SMNVEV (reference sequence). CDR3 length: 15 amino acids. J gave up 10 bases and V 6 bases, and 15 bases lay outside the gene matches. In DNA, the CDR3 is TGTGCCAGCAGACTGGACACAGGGGAAAAATGGGAGCAGTTCTTC. Protein product: CASRLDTGEKWEQFF.

V usage is TRBV6-6 and J usage is TRBJ2-1, with 9 bases that match TRBD2. The V and J ends lost 7 bases and 6 bases, in that order; junction bases with no gene match: 4. Germline lookup yields CDR1 MNHNY and CDR2 SVGAGI (reference sequence). The CDR3 has 13 amino acids. DNA for the CDR3: TGTGCCAGCACTAGCGGGATGCCCAATGAGCAGTTCTTC. This codes for CASTSGMPNEQFF.

J is TRBJ1-4 and V is TRBV4-3; TRBD1 agrees at 7 bases. The CDR3 runs to 15 residues. The V and J ends lost 3 bases and 8 bases, in that order; junction bases with no gene match: 9. Germline V gene lookup returns CDR1 LGHNA and CDR2 YSLEER. The DNA of the CDR3 is TGCGCCAGCAGCCAGACATTACAGGGGAGGGAAAAACTGTTTTTT. This codes for CASSQTLQGREKLFF.

The V gene is TRBV2, the J gene TRBJ2-7; TRBD2 might be the D (6 bases). V lost 5 bases and J 3 bases, leaving 14 bases between the germline ends. This CDR3 is 14 amino acids long. Looked up from germline, CDR1 is SNHLY and CDR2 is FYNNEI. The CDR3 coding sequence is TGTGCCAGCAGTTTAACTAGAGCGGGCTACGAGCAGTACTTC. It yields the protein CASSLTRAGYEQYF.

The V gene is TRBV6-1, the J gene TRBJ2-3; 7 nucleotides agree with TRBD2. V dropped 4 bases and J dropped 1; count of bases not matched to a gene: 5. This CDR3 has 15 amino acids. From germline, CDR1 is MNHNS and CDR2 SASEGT. The CDR3 sequence: CASSVMAGGTDTQYF. CDR3 nucleotides: TGTGCCAGCAGTGTGATGGCGGGAGGCACAGATACGCAGTATTTT.

The J gene is TRBJ2-3, the V gene TRBV28; 7 nucleotides align to TRBD1. J was trimmed by 1 base and V by 4 bases; bases with no gene match: 5. The CDR3 is 15 amino acids. Germline CDR1 reads MDHEN; CDR2 reads SYDVKM. This CDR3 is CASSSTGVGTDTQYF. CDR3 sequence (DNA): TGTGCCAGCAGTTCCACAGGGGTCGGCACAGATACGCAGTATTTT.

The V gene is TRBV7-9, the J gene TRBJ2-5; a possible D gene is TRBD1 (5 bases). The CDR3 extends over 14 amino acids. Deletions cut 4 bases from V and 1 base from J, with 10 bases between. In germline, CDR1 is SEHNR, CDR2 FQNEAQ (reference sequence). The CDR3 coding sequence is TGTGCCAGCAGCTATGACAGTGTCCAAGAGACCCAGTACTTC. Translated: CASSYDSVQETQYF.

The chain couples TRBV25-1 to TRBJ1-1; TRBD1 might be the D (6 bases). Per the germline V gene, CDR1 is MGHDK and CDR2 is SYGVNS. V lost 2 bases to trimming and J lost 4 bases, with 11 bases between them. The CDR3 spans 14 residues. CDR3 loop: CASSETGRVTEAFF. As DNA, the CDR3 is TGTGCCAGCAGTGAAACAGGGAGGGTCACTGAAGCTTTCTTT.

In its sample, this clone was seen once. The chain uses TRBV4-3 and TRBJ2-1; 12 positions agree with TRBD2. V lost 4 bases and J lost 7; bases outside the gene matches: 5. Germline assignment: CDR1 LGHNA and CDR2 YSLEER. The CDR3 runs 15 residues. The CDR3 here is CASSPLAGGPNEQFF. CDR3 nucleotides: TGCGCCAGCAGCCCCCTAGCGGGAGGGCCAAATGAGCAGTTCTTC.

The V call is TRBV15, the J call TRBJ1-4, with TRBD1 matching over 9 bases. The CDR3 totals 20 residues. V gave up 5 bases and J gave up 5 bases; unmatched junction bases: 21. From germline, CDR1 is LNHNV and CDR2 YYDKDF (reference sequence). The CDR3 sequence is CATSSSWERAGGQGNEKLFF. The CDR3 region has the DNA TGTGCCACCAGCTCAAGCTGGGAGAGAGCCGGCGGACAGGGGAATGAAAAACTGTTTTTT.